This TCR beta chain was sequenced during a study of blood T cell repertoires in COVID-19. Looking at the study overall: Researchers got acute and convalescent COVID-19 samples from the United States, Italy and Spain.

Using immunoSEQ multiplex PCR, the repertoire was profiled, and TCRdb retains in-frame clones only, with some absent. Here the sample spans 100,000 to 150,000 clones, roughly 89% being singletons. Seattle's cohort entered during active infection and was followed longitudinally. V was pared by 7 bases and J by 4 bases, with 9 bases of the junction left unmatched. This CDR3 has 15 amino acids. CDR1 is LNHDA and CDR2 is SQIVND in the germline V gene (reference sequence). Sequenced sample: peripheral blood. The V call is TRBV19, the J call TRBJ2-3; 9 bases fit TRBD2. The TCR comes from a man aged 55 to 70 with COVID-19, enrolled during active disease. The CDR3 here is CASTPGRGGADTQYF. The CDR3 nucleotides read TGTGCCAGTACCCCGGGGCGGGGGGGCGCAGATACGCAGTATTTT. Supplemented by reference TRBV19 and TRBJ2-3, the full variable domain reads DGGITQSPKYLFRKEGQNVTLSCEQNLNHDAMYWYRQDPGQGLRLIYYSQIVNDFQKGDIAEGYSVSREKKESFPLTVTSAQKNPTAFYLCASTPGRGGADTQYFGPGTRLTVL.